These 18 T cell receptor beta chains originate from one sample sequenced in a study of T cell responses to AZD1222 COVID-19 vaccine. The protocol was immunoSEQ multiplex PCR, while the TCRdb copy is restricted to in-frame clones and leaves out a portion. The table shows 200,000 to 250,000 clones, with 90% to 95% occurring only once. Sequenced here: peripheral blood, sampled on day 0 of MenACWY control vaccination. The receptor source for this set is an adult in good health.

This chain joins TRBV18 and TRBJ2-7; 9 bases align to TRBD1. The CDR3 contains 14 residues. The V gene end was trimmed by 0 bases and the J gene end by 6 bases; junction bases not matched to a gene: 3. Looked up from germline, CDR1 is KGHSH and CDR2 is LQKENI. The CDR3 DNA follows: TGTGCCAGCTCACCACCGGACAGGGGAGGCGAGCAGTACTTC. Translation: CASSPPDRGGEQYF.

V gene TRBV18 combines with J gene TRBJ1-1, with D possibly being TRBD1 (6 bases). CDR1 is KGHSH, CDR2 LQKENI, per germline. V was pared by 4 bases and J by 1 base, with 19 bases between. This CDR3 contains 17 residues. CDR3 nucleotides: TGTGCCAGCTCACGTGGGGACATGGCTTGGGGGAACACTGAAGCTTTCTTT. Translating it yields CASSRGDMAWGNTEAFF.

A remark on this clone: The identical CDR3 is also encoded by other nucleotide sequences in the sample. The chain recombines TRBV7-2 with TRBJ1-1; no definite D call. The CDR3 covers 14 residues. The V end was cut by 2 bases, the J end by 0 bases, with 7 bases between. Germline loops: CDR1 SGHTA, CDR2 FQGNSA. The CDR3: CASSLQGLNTEAFF. CDR3 DNA sequence: TGTGCCAGCAGCTTACAAGGGTTGAACACTGAAGCTTTCTTT.

The chain is built from TRBV7-9 and TRBJ1-1; D gene ambiguous. V was pared by 2 bases and J by 0 bases, with 7 bases between. The germline gives CDR1 SEHNR, CDR2 FQNEAQ (reference sequence). This CDR3 is 14 amino acids long. The CDR3 DNA follows: TGTGCCAGCAGCTTAACAGCCTTGAACACTGAAGCTTTCTTT. Translated, it gives CASSLTALNTEAFF.

This rearrangement joins TRBV28 to TRBJ1-2; no definite D call. CDR3 length: 12 residues. CDR1 is MDHEN, CDR2 SYDVKM, per germline. Deletions cut 7 bases from V and 7 bases from J, with 13 bases between. In nucleotides, the CDR3 is TGTGCCAGCACCCATGGAGCCCGTGGCTACACCTTC. As protein: CASTHGARGYTF.

The chain is built from TRBV4-1 and TRBJ1-5; D is perhaps TRBD1 (6 bases). Trimming cost V 3 bases and J 4 bases, with 22 bases left between them. Germline CDR1 and CDR2: MGHRA and YSYEKL. CDR3 length: 18 residues. The CDR3 coding sequence is TGCGCCAGCAGCCAGAATGACTTTATAGGGGGGATAAATCAGCCCCAGCATTTT. As protein: CASSQNDFIGGINQPQHF.

V is TRBV5-8 and J is TRBJ2-1; TRBD2 agrees at 14 bases. Germline-derived CDR1 and CDR2 are SGHTS and YDEGEE. The V gene end was trimmed by 0 bases and the J gene end by 4 bases; junction bases not matched to a gene: 3. The CDR3 spans 17 residues. The CDR3 loop reads CASSLARTSGGYNEQFF. Written as DNA, the CDR3 is TGTGCCAGCAGCTTGGCCCGGACTAGCGGGGGGTACAATGAGCAGTTCTTC.

J is TRBJ1-4 and V is TRBV23-1; D possibly corresponds to TRBD1 (5 bases). TRBV23-1 is sorted into the ORF group, with uncertain function. This CDR3 comprises 20 residues. V lost 0 bases, J lost 0 bases, and 20 bases lay in between. The CDR3 DNA follows: TGCGCCAGCAGTCAATCAAACCCACCCCGAGACAGTTCAACTAATGAAAAACTGTTTTTT. Protein product: CASSQSNPPRDSSTNEKLFF.

The rearrangement uses TRBV24-1 and TRBJ2-2; 12 nucleotides agree with TRBD1. V lost 3 bases to trimming and J lost 6 bases; unmatched junction nucleotides: 4. This CDR3 has 16 residues. The germline V gene encodes CDR1 KGHDR and CDR2 SFDVKD. The CDR3 nucleotides read TGTGCCACCAGTGATGCGGGACAGGGGGCCGCCGGGGAGCTGTTTTTT. Its translation: CATSDAGQGAAGELFF.

The chain links TRBV5-1 to TRBJ1-1; D gene ambiguous. Trimming took 0 bases from V and 3 from J, leaving 15 bases between them. Per germline, CDR1 SGHRS and CDR2 YFSETQ. CDR3 length: 16 residues. CDR3: CASSLALWEGDTEAFF. The CDR3 region has the DNA TGCGCCAGCAGCTTGGCGCTTTGGGAAGGAGACACTGAAGCTTTCTTT.

V usage is TRBV15 and J usage is TRBJ1-1; TRBD1 matches at 9 bases. CDR1 is LNHNV, CDR2 YYDKDF, per germline (reference sequence). V lost 5 bases to trimming and J lost 2 bases; unmatched junction nucleotides: 3. This CDR3 is built from 14 residues. CDR3 in amino acids: CATSGQGRNTEAFF. Here the CDR3 DNA reads TGTGCCACCAGCGGACAGGGGCGCAACACTGAAGCTTTCTTT.

This clone was observed a few times. The rearrangement links TRBV18 to TRBJ1-2, with 7 bases identical to TRBD1. Germline assignment: CDR1 KGHSH and CDR2 LQKENI. V was clipped by 4 bases and J by 2 bases; unmatched bases: 7. The CDR3 loop spans 15 amino acids. The CDR3 DNA follows: TGTGCCAGCTCACGCGAACCGACAGGGAACTATGGCTACACCTTC. It is translated as CASSREPTGNYGYTF.

This clone came up once. The gene calls are TRBV30 and TRBJ1-2; D is unresolved. Germline V gene data show CDR1 as GTSNPN and CDR2 as SVGIG (reference sequence). The length of the CDR3 is 18 residues. Trimming shortened V by 3 bases and J by 3 bases, and 26 bases separated the two germline ends. The CDR3: CAWSRAGSFWGTDYGYTF. The CDR3 bases are TGTGCCTGGAGCCGGGCGGGAAGTTTTTGGGGAACTGACTATGGCTACACCTTC.

The chain recombines TRBV19 with TRBJ1-5; 7 bases are a match to TRBD1. The germline V gene has CDR1 LNHDA and CDR2 SQIVND (reference sequence). This CDR3 is built from 13 residues. After removal of 11 bases from V and 5 bases from J, the junction contained 9 bases not matched to a gene. In nucleotides, the CDR3 is TGTGCCGGGGGGTCCGACAGGGATCAGCCCCAGCATTTT. As protein: CAGGSDRDQPQHF.

The chain has TRBV2 and TRBJ2-6; 9 bases match TRBD1. Germline V gene sequence: CDR1 SNHLY, CDR2 FYNNEI. V shed 11 bases, J shed 0 bases, and the junction held 11 bases outside the gene matches. This CDR3 region has 17 residues. CDR3 coding DNA: TGTGCCCGAACAGGGGGCTCCGCTTTCTCTGGGGCCAACGTCCTGACTTTC. Residues: CARTGGSAFSGANVLTF.

V is TRBV3-1 (or the pseudogene TRBV3-2) and J is TRBJ1-4; D gene ambiguous. Trimming pared 1 base from V and 8 bases from J, leaving 14 bases between. From germline, CDR1 is LGHDT and CDR2 YNNKEL (reference sequence). The CDR3 sequence is 15 residues long. This CDR3 is CASSQGGGRSEKLFF. For the CDR3, the DNA is TGTGCCAGCAGCCAAGGTGGAGGGAGAAGCGAAAAACTGTTTTTT.

V gene TRBV7-9 combines with J gene TRBJ1-2; D ambiguous. CDR3 size: 16 residues. The germline V and J ends were trimmed by 1 base and 0 bases, with 12 bases remaining between them. Germline CDR1 SEHNR, CDR2 FQNEAQ (reference sequence). The CDR3 region is CASSLGSIKANYGYTF. The CDR3 bases are TGTGCCAGCAGCTTAGGCAGTATTAAAGCTAACTATGGCTACACCTTC.

The chain has TRBV9 and TRBJ1-3; D unresolved. CDR1 SGDLS and CDR2 YYNGEE come from the germline V gene. CDR3 length: 16 residues. V was trimmed by 3 bases and J by 0 bases, leaving 13 bases between them. The CDR3 sequence: CASSASPGYSGNTIYF. In nucleotides, the CDR3 is TGTGCCAGCAGCGCCTCCCCAGGTTACTCTGGAAACACCATATATTTT.